Included here is one TCR beta chain sequence, with context. What this receptor recognizes is not known. There are no base qualities to consult, and no much larger clone falls within one base. This specimen's time point label, interpreted: pre-treatment sample, taken before nivolumab and TIL therapy. Baseline tumor samples were excised metastases, mostly pleural nodules or supraclavicular lymph nodes, from the same resection used to grow TIL. Before any PD-1/PD-L1 blockade was given, tumors were harvested, nivolumab was then administered, and patients who progressed went on to receive lymphodepletion, an infusion of expanded TIL, and IL-2. A phase I trial run at two centers enrolled adults with stage 4 NSCLC between October 2017 and January 2020. The samples were obtained from a phase I trial that was single-arm and open-label and tested tumor-infiltrating lymphocyte therapy combined with nivolumab in advanced non-small cell lung cancer. Portions of each resected tumor were snap-frozen in liquid nitrogen and were stored at -80 degrees C. Tumor regions of interest were selected on H&E sections by laser-capture macrodissection, were pulverized into about 14 mg aliquots, and were extracted with Qiagen Allprep kits.

Using bias-controlled multiplex PCR with the immunoSEQ v3 hsTCRB kit, the TCR beta CDR3 regions were amplified from genomic DNA. TCR libraries were sequenced on an Illumina NextSeq 500 to about 2 million read pairs for survey level or 5-6 million for deep level. In the original analysis: Clonality was reported by immunoSEQ Analyzer software, which also assigned V, D and J genes and filtered out non-productive sequences. To compare repertoires between infused TIL and blood, productive Simpson clonality was used along with the Morisita overlap index of productive TRB rearrangements. Here the immuneACCESS table is served through TCRdb, limited to in-frame sequences with V and J called. Missing clones are a known gap in these copies; in checked studies unresolved V genes cover under half, and the rest lacks a known reason. For V, J and clone size, that table is used; D and trimming come from the DNA. The sample includes about 25,000 clones, with 72% observed a single time. The top ten constitute about 7.4% of the sample.

CDR1 ENHRY and CDR2 SYGVKD are derived from the germline V gene. V was cut back by 7 bases and J by 1 base, leaving a gap of 13 bases between them. The CDR3 has 15 amino acids, counting the end cysteine and phenylalanine. Only the CDR3 region is kept as DNA, spanning 45 bases read in frame from base 1. This sample is drawn from a study of TIL therapy for anti-PD-1-resistant metastatic lung cancer (TCRdb year 2021). With respect to the entire study: Enrolled patients had a median age of almost 55 years (range about 38-85) and a median tumor PD-L1 proportion score of around 6%. Most of the cohort had lung adenocarcinoma, several tumors were EGFR-mutant and two were ALK-rearranged, and half of the patients were current or former smokers. A median non-synonymous tumor mutation burden of under 1.9 mutations per megabase was determined across the cohort by whole-exome sequencing. Tumor and peripheral blood T cell receptor beta sequencing was used to track clonotypes across tumor, expanded TIL product and serial blood samples. Summary of the overall study and its limitations: The study protocol defined all tumor marker inferences as exploratory. Clonal turnover during TIL culture was high, and many clones enriched in the product were not detected in the baseline tumor, suggesting clonal contraction instead of faithful expansion. The cohort was highly selected, including more treatment-naive, never-smoker and oncogene-addicted patients than is typical, which limits generalizability. Compared with baseline intratumoral T cells, expanded TIL cultures were more clonal and less diverse (median clonality approximately 6% vs 31%, p < 0.0001).

This clonotype originated in a person between 30 and 79 years old with non-small cell lung cancer. Sequencing used tumor tissue, obtained at baseline. This receptor chain uses TRBV10-3 and TRBJ2-2, with TRBD2 tentatively as D gene (6 bases match). DNA sequence: TGTGCCATCATTCGGGACTCACTGAACACCGGGGAGCTGTTTTTT. Its amino acids are CAIIRDSLNTGELFF.